The clone carrying this T cell receptor (beta chain) was detected ten times or more. This entry belongs to a study of regulatory T cells in long-lasting Graves disease. Germline V CDR1 and CDR2: MDHEN, SYDVKM. The V and J ends lost 7 bases and 0 bases, in that order; junction bases with no gene match: 10. The CDR3 totals 16 residues. Time point denoted: newly diagnosed GD, antithyroid drugs for less than 3 months. RNA from PBMCs was the source of the TCR library. Arm-PCR of CDR3 regions with iRepertoire HTBI primers generated TCR beta libraries. MiXCR, run by TCRdb on the multiplex PCR reads, gives a single entry per CDR3 protein. The sample yields around 450,000 distinct CDR3 sequences, 15% to 20% seen once. These data were likewise used in another study, on T cells in Graves' hyperthyroidism and ophthalmopathy. That work states: For Graves' hyperthyroidism to be stable, ophthalmopathy could not progress within 18 months. The patients, who ranged from 18 to 65 in age, presented with newly diagnosed hyperthyroidism lasting under 2 months. TCR CDR3 regions were first amplified by RT-PCR with HTBI primers. Most clonotypes that expanded in the thyroid above 0.001 also showed up in blood.

The clonotype originates from a man aged 40-49 years with Graves disease. The chain carries TRBV28 and TRBJ2-3; 7 positions match TRBD1. The sample was peripheral blood mononuclear cells (PBMCs), taken at new diagnosis, from a patient treated with antithyroid drugs. In nucleotides, the CDR3 is TGTGCCAGCACCCCGCGACAGGGATCTAGCACAGATACGCAGTATTTT. Translated, it gives CASTPRQGSSTDTQYF. Together with reference TRBV28 and TRBJ2-3, the CDR3 gives the full variable domain: DVKVTQSSRYLVKRTGEKVFLECVQDMDHENMFWYRQDPGLGLRLIYFSYDVKMKEKGDIPEGYSVSREKKERFSLILESASTNQTSMYLCASTPRQGSSTDTQYFGPGTRLTVL.